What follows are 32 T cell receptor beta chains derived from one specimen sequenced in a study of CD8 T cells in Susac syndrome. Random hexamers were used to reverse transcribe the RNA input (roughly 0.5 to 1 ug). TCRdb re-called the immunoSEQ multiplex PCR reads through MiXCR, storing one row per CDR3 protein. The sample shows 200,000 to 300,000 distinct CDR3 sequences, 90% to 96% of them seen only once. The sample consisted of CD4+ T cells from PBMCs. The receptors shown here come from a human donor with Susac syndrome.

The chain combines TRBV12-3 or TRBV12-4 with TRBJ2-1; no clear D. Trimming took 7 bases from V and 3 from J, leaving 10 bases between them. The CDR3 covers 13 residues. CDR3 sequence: CASTHFDYNEQFF. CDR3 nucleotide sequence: TGTGCCAGCACCCACTTTGACTACAATGAGCAGTTCTTC.

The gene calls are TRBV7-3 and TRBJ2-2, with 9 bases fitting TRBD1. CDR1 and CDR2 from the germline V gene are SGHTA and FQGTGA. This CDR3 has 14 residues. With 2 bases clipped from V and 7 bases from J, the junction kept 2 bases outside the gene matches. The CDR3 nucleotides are TGTGCCAGCAGCTTAGACAGGGGGGACGGGGAGCTGTTTTTT. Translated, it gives CASSLDRGDGELFF. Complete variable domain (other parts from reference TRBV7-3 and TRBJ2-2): GAGVSQTPSNKVTEKGKYVELRCDPISGHTALYWYRQSLGQGPEFLIYFQGTGAADDSGLPNDRFFAVRPEGSVSTLKIQRTERGDSAVYLCASSLDRGDGELFFGEGSRLTVL.

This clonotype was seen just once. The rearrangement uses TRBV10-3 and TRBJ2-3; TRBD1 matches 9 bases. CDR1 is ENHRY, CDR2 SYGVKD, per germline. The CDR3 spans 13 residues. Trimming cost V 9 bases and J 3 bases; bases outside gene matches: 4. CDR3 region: CAMRTGETDTQYF. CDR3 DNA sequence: TGTGCCATGCGGACAGGGGAGACAGATACGCAGTATTTT.

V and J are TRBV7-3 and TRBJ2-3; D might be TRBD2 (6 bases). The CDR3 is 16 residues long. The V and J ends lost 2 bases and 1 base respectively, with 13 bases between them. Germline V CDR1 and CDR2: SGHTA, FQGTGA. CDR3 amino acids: CASSLGGVWGTDTQYF. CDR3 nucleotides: TGTGCCAGCAGCTTAGGCGGGGTCTGGGGCACAGATACGCAGTATTTT.

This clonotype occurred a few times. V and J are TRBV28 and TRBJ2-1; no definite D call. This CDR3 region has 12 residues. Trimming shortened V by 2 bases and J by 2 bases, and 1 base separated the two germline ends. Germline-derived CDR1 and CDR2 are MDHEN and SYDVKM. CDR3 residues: CASSLAYNEQFF. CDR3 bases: TGTGCCAGCAGTTTAGCCTACAATGAGCAGTTCTTC.

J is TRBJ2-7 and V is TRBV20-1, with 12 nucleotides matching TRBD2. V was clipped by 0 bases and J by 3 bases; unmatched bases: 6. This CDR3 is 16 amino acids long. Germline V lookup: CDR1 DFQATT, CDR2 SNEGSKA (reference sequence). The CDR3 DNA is TGCAGTGCTAGAGATCGGCTAGCGGGAGGGTTCTACGAGCAGTACTTC. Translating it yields CSARDRLAGGFYEQYF.

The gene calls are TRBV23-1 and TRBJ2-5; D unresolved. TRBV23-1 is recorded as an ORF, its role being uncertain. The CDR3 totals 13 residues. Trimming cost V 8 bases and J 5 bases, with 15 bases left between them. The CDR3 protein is CASASYFGETQYF. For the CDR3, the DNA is TGCGCCAGCGCCTCCTATTTCGGGGAGACCCAGTACTTC.

CDR3 DNA sequence: TGTGCCTGGACCCAACTAGGGACTAGCGGGGCCTACGAGCAGTACTTC. The encoded protein is CAWTQLGTSGAYEQYF. The genes are TRBV30 and TRBJ2-7, with TRBD2 identical over 13 bases. This CDR3 is 16 amino acids long. J lost 2 bases, V lost 4 bases, and 8 bases had no gene match. Germline V gives CDR1 GTSNPN, CDR2 SVGIG (reference sequence).

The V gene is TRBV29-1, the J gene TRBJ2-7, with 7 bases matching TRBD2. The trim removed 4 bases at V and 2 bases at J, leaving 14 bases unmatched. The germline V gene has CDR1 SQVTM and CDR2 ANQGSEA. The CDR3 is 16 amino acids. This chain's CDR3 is CSVAGPGRESPYEQYF. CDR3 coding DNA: TGCAGCGTTGCGGGGCCGGGGCGGGAGTCCCCCTACGAGCAGTACTTC.

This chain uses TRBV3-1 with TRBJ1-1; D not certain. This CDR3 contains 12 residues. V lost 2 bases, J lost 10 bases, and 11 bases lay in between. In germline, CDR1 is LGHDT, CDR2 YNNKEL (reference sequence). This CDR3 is CASSQSPTRAFF. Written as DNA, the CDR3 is TGTGCCAGCAGCCAATCACCCACAAGAGCTTTCTTT.

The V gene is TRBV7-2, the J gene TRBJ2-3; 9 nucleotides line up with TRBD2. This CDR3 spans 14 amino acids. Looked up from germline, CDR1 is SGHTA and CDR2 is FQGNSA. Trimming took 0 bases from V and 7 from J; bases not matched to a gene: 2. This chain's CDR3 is CASSLAREGHTQYF. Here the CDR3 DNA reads TGTGCCAGCAGCTTAGCGCGGGAGGGCCATACGCAGTATTTT.

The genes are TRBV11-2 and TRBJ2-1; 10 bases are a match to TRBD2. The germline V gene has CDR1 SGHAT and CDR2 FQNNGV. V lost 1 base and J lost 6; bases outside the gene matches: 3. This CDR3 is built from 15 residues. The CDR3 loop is CASSLVASGSNEQFF. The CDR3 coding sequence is TGTGCCAGCAGCTTAGTTGCTAGCGGGAGCAATGAGCAGTTCTTC.

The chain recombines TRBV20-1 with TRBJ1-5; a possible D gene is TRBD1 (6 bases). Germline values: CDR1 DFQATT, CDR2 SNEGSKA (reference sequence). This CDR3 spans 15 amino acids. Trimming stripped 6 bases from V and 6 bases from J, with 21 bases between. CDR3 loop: CSASKGQALSQPQHF. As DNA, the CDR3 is TGCAGTGCCTCCAAGGGACAAGCCCTGAGTCAGCCCCAGCATTTT.

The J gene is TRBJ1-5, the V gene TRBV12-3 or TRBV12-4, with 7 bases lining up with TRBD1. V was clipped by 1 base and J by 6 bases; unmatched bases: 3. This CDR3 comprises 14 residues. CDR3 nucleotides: TGTGCCAGCAGTTTAGAGGGGGCGGGTCAGCCCCAGCATTTT. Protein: CASSLEGAGQPQHF.

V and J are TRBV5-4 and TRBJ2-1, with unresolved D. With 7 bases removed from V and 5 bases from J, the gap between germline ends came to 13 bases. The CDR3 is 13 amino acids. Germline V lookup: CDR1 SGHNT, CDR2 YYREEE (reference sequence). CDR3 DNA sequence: TGTGCCAGCCGACCGGAGTGGGACAATGAGCAGTTCTTC. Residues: CASRPEWDNEQFF.

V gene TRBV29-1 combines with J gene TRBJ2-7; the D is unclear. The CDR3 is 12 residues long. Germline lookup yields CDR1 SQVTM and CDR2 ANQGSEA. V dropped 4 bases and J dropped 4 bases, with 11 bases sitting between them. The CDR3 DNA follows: TGCAGCGTTGGGTCGAAGTCTTACGAGCAGTACTTC. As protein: CSVGSKSYEQYF.

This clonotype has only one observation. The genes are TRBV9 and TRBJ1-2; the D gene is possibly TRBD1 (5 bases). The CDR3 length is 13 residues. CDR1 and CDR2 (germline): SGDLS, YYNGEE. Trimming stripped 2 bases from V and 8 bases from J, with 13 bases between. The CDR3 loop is CASSVGPKGGYTF. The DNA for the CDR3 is TGTGCCAGCAGCGTGGGGCCAAAGGGGGGCTACACCTTC.

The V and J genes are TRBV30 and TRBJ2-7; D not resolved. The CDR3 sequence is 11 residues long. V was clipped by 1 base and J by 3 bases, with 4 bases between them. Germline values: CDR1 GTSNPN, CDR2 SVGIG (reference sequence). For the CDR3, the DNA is TGTGCCTGGAGTGGGTTCTACGAGCAGTACTTC. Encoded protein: CAWSGFYEQYF.

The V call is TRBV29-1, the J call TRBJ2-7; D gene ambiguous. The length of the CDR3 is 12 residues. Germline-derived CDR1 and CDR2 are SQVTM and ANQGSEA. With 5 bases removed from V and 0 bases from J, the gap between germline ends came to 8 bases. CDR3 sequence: CSVIHSSYEQYF. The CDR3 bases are TGCAGCGTTATCCACAGCTCCTACGAGCAGTACTTC.

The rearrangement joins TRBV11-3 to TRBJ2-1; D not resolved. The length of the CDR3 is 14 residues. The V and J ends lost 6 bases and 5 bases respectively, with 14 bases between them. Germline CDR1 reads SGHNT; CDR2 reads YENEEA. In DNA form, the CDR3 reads TGTGCCAGCAGTGGACCACATTGGGACAATGAGCAGTTCTTC. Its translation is CASSGPHWDNEQFF.

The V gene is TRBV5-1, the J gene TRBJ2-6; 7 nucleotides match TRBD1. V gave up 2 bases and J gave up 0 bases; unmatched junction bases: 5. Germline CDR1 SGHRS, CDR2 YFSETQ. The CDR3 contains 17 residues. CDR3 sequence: CASSLTGVYSGANVLTF. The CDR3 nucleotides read TGCGCCAGCAGCTTAACAGGGGTGTACTCTGGGGCCAACGTCCTGACTTTC.

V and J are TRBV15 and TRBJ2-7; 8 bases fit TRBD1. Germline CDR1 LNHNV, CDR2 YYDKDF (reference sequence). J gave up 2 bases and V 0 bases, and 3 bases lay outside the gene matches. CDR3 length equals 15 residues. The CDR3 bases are TGTGCCACCAGCAGAGAAACAGGGGGTCCCTACGAGCAGTACTTC. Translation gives CATSRETGGPYEQYF.

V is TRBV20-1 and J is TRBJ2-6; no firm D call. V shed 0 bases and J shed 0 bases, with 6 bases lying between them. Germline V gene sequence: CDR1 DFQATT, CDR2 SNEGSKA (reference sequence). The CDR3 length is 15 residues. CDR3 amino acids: CSARDSGSGANVLTF. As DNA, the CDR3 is TGCAGTGCTAGAGATTCCGGCTCTGGGGCCAACGTCCTGACTTTC.

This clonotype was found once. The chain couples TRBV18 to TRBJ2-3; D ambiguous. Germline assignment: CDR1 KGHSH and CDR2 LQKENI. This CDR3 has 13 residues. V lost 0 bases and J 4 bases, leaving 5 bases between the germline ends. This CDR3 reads CASSPPRPDTQYF. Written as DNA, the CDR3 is TGTGCCAGCTCACCACCGCGGCCAGATACGCAGTATTTT.

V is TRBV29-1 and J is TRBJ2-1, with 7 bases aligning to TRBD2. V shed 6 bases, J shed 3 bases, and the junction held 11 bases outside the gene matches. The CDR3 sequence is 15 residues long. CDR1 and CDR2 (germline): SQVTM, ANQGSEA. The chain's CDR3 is CSVSLRLAVYNEQFF. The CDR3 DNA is TGCAGCGTCTCCTTGCGGCTAGCGGTCTACAATGAGCAGTTCTTC.

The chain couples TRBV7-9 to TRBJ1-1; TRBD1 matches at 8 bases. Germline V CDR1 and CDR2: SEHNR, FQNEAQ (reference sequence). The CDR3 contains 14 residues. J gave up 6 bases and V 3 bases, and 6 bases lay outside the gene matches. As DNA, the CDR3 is TGTGCCAGCAGCTTGACAGGGGTTTTGTCTGAAGCTTTCTTT. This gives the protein CASSLTGVLSEAFF.

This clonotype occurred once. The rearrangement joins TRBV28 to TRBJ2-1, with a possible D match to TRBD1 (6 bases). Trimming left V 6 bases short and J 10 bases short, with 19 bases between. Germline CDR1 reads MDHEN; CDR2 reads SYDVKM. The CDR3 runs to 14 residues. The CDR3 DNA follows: TGTGCCAGCAGCCAGAGGAGGCCCACAGGGGAGCAGTTCTTC. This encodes CASSQRRPTGEQFF.

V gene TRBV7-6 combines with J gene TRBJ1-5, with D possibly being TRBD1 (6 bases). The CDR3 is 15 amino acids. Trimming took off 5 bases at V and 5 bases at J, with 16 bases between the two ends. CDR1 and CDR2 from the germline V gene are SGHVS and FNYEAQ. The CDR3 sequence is CASSQTRGTYQPQHF. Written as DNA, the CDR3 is TGTGCCAGCAGCCAGACCAGGGGAACGTATCAGCCCCAGCATTTT.

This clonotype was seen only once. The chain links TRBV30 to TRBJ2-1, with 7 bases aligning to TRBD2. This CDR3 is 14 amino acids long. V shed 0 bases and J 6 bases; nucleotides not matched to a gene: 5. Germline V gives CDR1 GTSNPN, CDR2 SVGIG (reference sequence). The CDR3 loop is CAWSVGASGNEQFF. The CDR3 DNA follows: TGTGCCTGGAGTGTAGGCGCTAGCGGCAATGAGCAGTTCTTC. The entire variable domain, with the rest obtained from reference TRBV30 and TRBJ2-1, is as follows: SQTIHQWPATLVQPVGSPLSLECTVEGTSNPNLYWYRQAAGRGLQLLFYSVGIGQISSEVPQNLSASRPQDRQFILSSKKLLLSDSGFYLCAWSVGASGNEQFFGPGTRLTVL.

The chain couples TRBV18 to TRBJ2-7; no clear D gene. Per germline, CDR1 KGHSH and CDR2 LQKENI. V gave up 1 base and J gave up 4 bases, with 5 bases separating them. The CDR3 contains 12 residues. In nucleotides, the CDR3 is TGTGCCAGCTCACCACAAGAATACGAGCAGTACTTC. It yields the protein CASSPQEYEQYF.

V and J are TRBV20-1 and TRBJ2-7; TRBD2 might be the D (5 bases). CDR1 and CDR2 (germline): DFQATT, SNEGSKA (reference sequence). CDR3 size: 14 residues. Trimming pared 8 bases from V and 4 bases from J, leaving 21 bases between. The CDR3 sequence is CSPSNRVASYEQYF. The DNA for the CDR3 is TGCAGTCCCAGCAACCGGGTAGCGTCGTACGAGCAGTACTTC.

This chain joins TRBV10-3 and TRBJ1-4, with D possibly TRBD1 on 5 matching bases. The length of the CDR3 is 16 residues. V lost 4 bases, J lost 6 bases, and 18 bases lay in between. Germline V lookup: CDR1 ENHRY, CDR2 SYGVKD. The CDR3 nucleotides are TGTGCCATCAGTGCGACCTCCGGGACCGGGGATGAAAAACTGTTTTTT. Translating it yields CAISATSGTGDEKLFF.